The 27 T cell receptor beta chains in this list originate from one sample, sequenced in a study of cytomegalovirus exposure and HLA in healthy donors. The PCR used 60 Vbeta and 13 Jbeta primers. This table comes from immunoSEQ multiplex PCR, and its TCRdb copy is limited to in-frame clones, with some not included. The repertoire consists of approximately 120,000 clones, with approximately 77% occurring once and the leading ten covering about 1.7%. The sequenced material came from PBMCs. The receptor source for this set is a young man in good health and CMV-seronegative.

The V and J genes are TRBV7-6 and TRBJ2-7; 12 positions agree with TRBD2. V shed 0 bases and J 0 bases; nucleotides not matched to a gene: 9. Germline-derived CDR1 and CDR2 are SGHVS and FNYEAQ. The CDR3 consists of 19 residues. The chain's CDR3 is CASSLALATSGGSSYEQYF. The CDR3 nucleotides read TGTGCCAGCAGCTTAGCCTTAGCGACTAGCGGGGGAAGCTCCTACGAGCAGTACTTC.

The chain combines TRBV2 with TRBJ2-1; D uncertain. The CDR3 has 14 residues. With 5 bases removed from V and 7 bases from J, the gap between germline ends came to 15 bases. CDR1 and CDR2 from the germline V gene are SNHLY and FYNNEI. CDR3 region: CASSRDPPGNEQFF. The CDR3 DNA reads as TGTGCCAGCAGTCGCGACCCTCCCGGGAATGAGCAGTTCTTC.

This chain joins TRBV6-5 and TRBJ1-5; D is unresolved. Trimming stripped 0 bases from V and 0 bases from J, with 3 bases between. This CDR3 comprises 14 residues. The germline V gene has CDR1 MNHEY and CDR2 SVGAGI. This CDR3 is CASSYSHSNQPQHF. The DNA of the CDR3 is TGTGCCAGCAGTTACTCACATAGCAATCAGCCCCAGCATTTT.

The chain employs TRBV20-1 and TRBJ1-1; D is uncertain. Per germline, CDR1 DFQATT and CDR2 SNEGSKA (reference sequence). This CDR3 is 11 amino acids long. V was cut by 3 bases and J by 8 bases, with 10 bases left in between. The CDR3, as DNA: TGCAGTGCTAGGCGCGGGCCCGAAGCTTTCTTT. This encodes CSARRGPEAFF.

The V and J genes are TRBV10-2 and TRBJ2-7; 9 bases fit TRBD1. The CDR3 extends over 15 amino acids. The germline gives CDR1 WSHSY, CDR2 SAAADI. With 4 bases clipped from V and 5 bases from J, the junction kept 9 bases outside the gene matches. The CDR3 DNA follows: TGCGCCAGCAGTGTAACAGGGGGCGCCCGCCACGAGCAGTACTTC. This encodes CASSVTGGARHEQYF.

The V gene is TRBV7-6, the J gene TRBJ1-1; TRBD1 might be the D (5 bases). This CDR3 is 16 amino acids long. Germline V gene lookup returns CDR1 SGHVS and CDR2 FNYEAQ. Trimming took 1 base from V and 1 from J, leaving 13 bases between them. CDR3 nucleotides: TGTGCCAGCAGCTTAGACGGCTCAAGGGGGAACACTGAAGCTTTCTTT. Amino acids: CASSLDGSRGNTEAFF.

This clone was counted a single time. CDR3 in DNA: TGCGCCAGCAGCTCCCGGGACACCGCTGAAAAACTGTTTTTT. Translation gives CASSSRDTAEKLFF. The rearrangement links TRBV5-1 to TRBJ1-4, with a weak D call TRBD1 (6 bases). This CDR3 is built from 14 residues. In germline, CDR1 is SGHRS, CDR2 YFSETQ. V lost 3 bases to trimming and J lost 7 bases, with 13 bases between them.

This clone was counted only a few times. The chain recombines TRBV4-2 with TRBJ2-1, with D maybe TRBD1 (5 bases). This CDR3 contains 13 residues. V was trimmed by 4 bases and J by 6 bases, leaving 10 bases between them. Germline V gene lookup returns CDR1 LGHNA and CDR2 YNFKEQ. The CDR3 coding sequence is TGTGCCAGCAGCCCAGCAAGGGGCAATGAGCAGTTCTTC. Translated: CASSPARGNEQFF.

J is TRBJ2-1 and V is TRBV5-4; TRBD1 matches at 10 bases. The CDR3 covers 15 residues. The germline V gene encodes CDR1 SGHNT and CDR2 YYREEE (reference sequence). With 1 base clipped from V and 4 bases from J, the junction kept 2 bases outside the gene matches. CDR3 in amino acids: CASSLPGQGYNEQFF. In nucleotides, the CDR3 is TGTGCCAGCAGCTTGCCGGGACAGGGGTACAATGAGCAGTTCTTC.

The chain is built from TRBV11-2 and TRBJ2-1; D remains unclear. CDR1 and CDR2 (germline): SGHAT, FQNNGV. The CDR3 covers 14 residues. The V and J ends lost 4 bases and 4 bases respectively, with 11 bases between them. The CDR3 DNA reads as TGTGCCAGCAGCTCCTTTGGCGGATACAATGAGCAGTTCTTC. It specifies CASSSFGGYNEQFF.

The V call is TRBV5-6, the J call TRBJ1-6, with D hard to call. The germline gives CDR1 SGHDT, CDR2 YYEEEE. There are 14 residues in the CDR3. Trimming shortened V by 0 bases and J by 7 bases, and 8 bases separated the two germline ends. CDR3 sequence: CASSLGAANSPLHF. CDR3 in DNA: TGTGCCAGCAGCTTGGGGGCAGCAAATTCACCCCTCCACTTT.

The V gene is TRBV5-6, the J gene TRBJ2-1; no reliable D call. This CDR3 spans 13 amino acids. The germline V gene encodes CDR1 SGHDT and CDR2 YYEEEE. V was clipped by 4 bases and J by 4 bases, with 9 bases between them. CDR3 loop: CASSVMAYNEQFF. The DNA for the CDR3 is TGTGCCAGCAGCGTCATGGCATACAATGAGCAGTTCTTC.

V gene TRBV9 combines with J gene TRBJ1-4; D is perhaps TRBD1 (5 bases). The germline V gene has CDR1 SGDLS and CDR2 YYNGEE. There are 15 residues in the CDR3. Between the trimmed V and J ends, which lost 4 bases and 7 bases, there was a span of 17 bases. The chain's CDR3 is CASSTTGTLIEKLFF. The CDR3 nucleotides read TGTGCCAGCAGCACAACAGGAACCCTTATTGAAAAACTGTTTTTT.

The chain employs TRBV18 and TRBJ1-1; tentatively, D is TRBD1 (5 bases). Germline V lookup: CDR1 KGHSH, CDR2 LQKENI. Deletions cut 11 bases from V and 1 base from J, with 8 bases between. The CDR3 contains 11 residues. The CDR3 region has the DNA TGTGCCGGGGGGTCGAACACTGAAGCTTTCTTT. This encodes CAGGSNTEAFF. The full variable domain, with the rest looked up from reference TRBV18 and TRBJ1-1, is NAGVMQNPRHLVRRRGQEARLRCSPMKGHSHVYWYRQLPEEGLKFMVYLQKENIIDESGMPKERFSAEFPKEGPSILRIQQVVRGDSAAYFCAGGSNTEAFFGQGTRLTVV.

The chain joins TRBV7-9 to TRBJ1-3; weak D call: TRBD1 (5 bases). CDR1 and CDR2 (germline): SEHNR, FQNEAQ (reference sequence). The CDR3 is 15 amino acids. The V and J ends lost 4 bases and 2 bases respectively, with 12 bases between them. Written as DNA, the CDR3 is TGTGCCAGCAGCTCTACAGGACCTACTGGAAACACCATATATTTT. Translation gives CASSSTGPTGNTIYF.

The rearrangement joins TRBV2 to TRBJ2-2; TRBD1 is a possible D gene (6 bases). Between the trimmed V and J ends, which lost 4 bases and 2 bases, there was a span of 11 bases. Germline-derived CDR1 and CDR2 are SNHLY and FYNNEI. The CDR3 has 15 residues. CDR3 residues: CASSGTGYNTGELFF. DNA for the CDR3: TGTGCCAGCAGTGGAACAGGGTACAACACCGGGGAGCTGTTTTTT. The complete variable domain, with remaining parts taken from reference TRBV2 and TRBJ2-2, reads EPEVTQTPSHQVTQMGQEVILRCVPISNHLYFYWYRQILGQKVEFLVSFYNNEISEKSEIFDDQFSVERPDGSNFTLKIRSTKLEDSAMYFCASSGTGYNTGELFFGEGSRLTVL.

The chain couples TRBV6-5 to TRBJ1-2; TRBD1 matches 9 bases. The J segment lost 8 bases and the V segment lost 6 bases, leaving 10 bases of the junction unmatched. CDR3 length: 14 amino acids. CDR1 and CDR2 from the germline V gene are MNHEY and SVGAGI. CDR3 residues: CASRSPGQGYGYTF. The DNA of the CDR3 is TGTGCCAGCAGATCCCCGGGACAGGGATACGGCTACACCTTC.

The rearrangement uses TRBV4-2 and TRBJ2-3, with D perhaps TRBD2 (6 bases). The V end lost 0 bases, the J end lost 2 bases, and 15 bases lay between the germline ends. There are 17 residues in the CDR3. Germline V gene lookup returns CDR1 LGHNA and CDR2 YNFKEQ. The chain's CDR3 is CASSQEWTNPPTDTQYF. In DNA form, the CDR3 reads TGTGCCAGCAGCCAAGAGTGGACTAACCCCCCCACAGATACGCAGTATTTT.

V and J are TRBV7-9 and TRBJ1-1, with 7 bases identical to TRBD1. Losses at the gene ends were 5 bases for V and 0 bases for J; bases not matched to a gene: 3. This CDR3 contains 14 residues. Per the germline V gene, CDR1 is SEHNR and CDR2 is FQNEAQ (reference sequence). CDR3 loop: CASSAGQLNTEAFF. Here the CDR3 DNA reads TGTGCCAGCAGCGCGGGACAGCTGAACACTGAAGCTTTCTTT.

This chain connects TRBV7-7 to TRBJ1-1; possible D gene TRBD1, 5 bases. CDR3 size: 16 residues. V lost 5 bases and J lost 3, with 19 bases in between. Germline values: CDR1 SSHAT, CDR2 FNYEAQ (reference sequence). DNA of the CDR3: TGTGCCAGCAGCCCCACCCTCGCTCAGGGATACACTGAAGCTTTCTTT. Protein product: CASSPTLAQGYTEAFF.

The rearrangement uses TRBV5-4 and TRBJ1-1; 7 nucleotides line up with TRBD1. Unmatched junction bases numbered 4, after V lost 2 bases and J lost 0 bases. This CDR3 is built from 15 residues. Germline values: CDR1 SGHNT, CDR2 YYREEE (reference sequence). The DNA for the CDR3 is TGTGCCAGCAGCTTACAGGGGTCATTGAACACTGAAGCTTTCTTT. It translates to CASSLQGSLNTEAFF.

J is TRBJ1-2 and V is TRBV6-4, with D possibly being TRBD1 (5 bases). The CDR3 contains 15 residues. Germline V gene sequence: CDR1 MRHNA, CDR2 SNTAGT. Trimming shortened V by 5 bases and J by 5 bases, and 18 bases separated the two germline ends. CDR3 amino acids: CASSLTAETVYGYTF. DNA of the CDR3: TGTGCCAGCAGTCTTACTGCGGAGACAGTTTATGGCTACACCTTC.

The chain is built from TRBV7-8 and TRBJ2-1, with 11 positions matching TRBD2. The germline V gene has CDR1 SGHVS and CDR2 FQNEAQ. The CDR3 has 16 amino acids. V was clipped by 5 bases and J by 6 bases; unmatched bases: 9. The CDR3 sequence: CASSHTLAGAGNEQFF. The CDR3 region has the DNA TGTGCCAGCAGCCATACACTAGCGGGGGCCGGCAATGAGCAGTTCTTC.

The gene calls are TRBV2 and TRBJ1-1; the D gene is possibly TRBD1 (5 bases). The CDR3 is 12 amino acids. Germline V gives CDR1 SNHLY, CDR2 FYNNEI. Trimming stripped 3 bases from V and 10 bases from J, with 12 bases between. CDR3 bases: TGTGCCAGCAGTGAGAATGCAGGGCGAGCTTTCTTT. This translates into CASSENAGRAFF.

The chain employs TRBV19 and TRBJ2-7, with TRBD2 as a possible D gene (7 bases). The V and J ends lost 10 bases and 5 bases respectively, with 18 bases between them. The CDR3 extends over 13 amino acids. Germline V gene lookup returns CDR1 LNHDA and CDR2 SQIVND (reference sequence). CDR3: CATGGGPGNEQYF. The CDR3 nucleotides read TGTGCCACTGGGGGGGGCCCTGGGAACGAGCAGTACTTC.

This chain joins TRBV27 and TRBJ2-3; D uncertain. The germline CDR1 and CDR2 sequences are MNHEY and SMNVEV (reference sequence). V was cut by 3 bases and J by 6 bases, with 7 bases left in between. The CDR3 is made up of 12 amino acids. The CDR3 loop reads CASSFPGDTQYF. The CDR3 DNA sequence: TGTGCCAGCAGTTTTCCCGGGGATACGCAGTATTTT.

V gene TRBV6-5 combines with J gene TRBJ1-5; the D is unclear. V was pared by 5 bases and J by 0 bases, with 11 bases between. Germline V gene lookup returns CDR1 MNHEY and CDR2 SVGAGI. The CDR3 extends over 15 amino acids. As DNA, the CDR3 is TGTGCCAGCAGTCCCAGGAGGGATAGCAATCAGCCCCAGCATTTT. Translation: CASSPRRDSNQPQHF.